One and the same sample provided the 19 T cell receptor beta chains below, sequenced in a study of T cells in Graves' hyperthyroidism and ophthalmopathy. There were TCR beta CDR3 regions amplified from RNA transcripts. Carried out on the TCR CDR3, a first-round RT-PCR used the HTBI primer set. Each CDR3 protein gets one entry after TCRdb re-called the multiplex PCR reads with MiXCR. In the table there are fewer than 550,000 distinct CDR3 sequences, approximately 15% of which are singletons. The source material was blood. The receptors stem from a young woman with Graves' hyperthyroidism.

This clonotype came up many times. The chain recombines TRBV20-1 with TRBJ1-5; no reliable D call. Germline V lookup: CDR1 DFQATT, CDR2 SNEGSKA (reference sequence). The V gene lost 0 bases and the J gene lost 4 bases, with 13 bases spanning the gap. The CDR3 runs 15 residues. The CDR3 reads CSARDTRQMNQPQHF. DNA for the CDR3: TGCAGTGCTAGAGATACTAGGCAGATGAATCAGCCCCAGCATTTT.

Many counts were recorded for this clonotype. The chain links TRBV9 to TRBJ2-5, with D unclear. Germline V CDR1 and CDR2: SGDLS, YYNGEE. This CDR3 comprises 14 residues. V was cut by 3 bases and J by 4 bases, with 13 bases left in between. CDR3 sequence (DNA): TGTGCCAGCAGCGGCCCCTCGGTTGGAGAGACCCAGTACTTC. As protein: CASSGPSVGETQYF.

This clonotype occurred many times. This rearrangement joins TRBV6-1 to TRBJ2-1; TRBD1 or TRBD2 may be the D gene (5 bases each). This CDR3 spans 21 amino acids. Trimming left V 5 bases short and J 0 bases short, with 29 bases between. Germline V lookup: CDR1 MNHNS, CDR2 SASEGT. In DNA, the CDR3 is TGTGCCAGCAGTTCGGCCAGTGAGACCGCTTGGGGGTTCCGCTCCTACAATGAGCAGTTCTTC. Its protein is CASSSASETAWGFRSYNEQFF.

This chain uses TRBV18 with TRBJ2-7; D not resolved. This CDR3 spans 14 amino acids. With 6 bases removed from V and 3 bases from J, the gap between germline ends came to 15 bases. The germline V gene has CDR1 KGHSH and CDR2 LQKENI. The CDR3 loop is CASSSLTEIYEQYF. The CDR3 nucleotides are TGTGCCAGCTCGTCGCTAACAGAGATCTACGAGCAGTACTTC.

This clonotype has at least ten counts. The chain carries TRBV20-1 and TRBJ2-5, with unresolved D. V was trimmed by 6 bases and J by 5 bases, leaving 22 bases between them. This CDR3 region has 15 residues. The germline CDR1 and CDR2 sequences are DFQATT and SNEGSKA (reference sequence). The CDR3 bases are TGCAGTGCAAACGGGCCTGGACGGAGCAGGGAGACCCAGTACTTC. Encoded protein: CSANGPGRSRETQYF.

The chain recombines TRBV20-1 with TRBJ1-2; D ambiguous. V lost 4 bases, J lost 2 bases, and 14 bases lay in between. This CDR3 comprises 14 residues. Germline assignment: CDR1 DFQATT and CDR2 SNEGSKA (reference sequence). The CDR3 sequence: CSAIILTRNYGYTF. The DNA for the CDR3 is TGCAGTGCTATTATACTGACTCGGAACTATGGCTACACCTTC.

V is TRBV24-1 and J is TRBJ2-2; D may be TRBD1 (5 bases). The CDR3 has 15 residues. Trimming took 3 bases from V and 6 from J, leaving 13 bases between them. Germline V gene sequence: CDR1 KGHDR, CDR2 SFDVKD. The CDR3 is CATSDAGLGPGELFF. The CDR3 nucleotides are TGTGCCACCAGTGATGCAGGGTTGGGTCCCGGGGAGCTGTTTTTT.

This clonotype was counted ten times or more. This chain connects TRBV5-1 to TRBJ2-3, with 8 bases that match TRBD1. Germline assignment: CDR1 SGHRS and CDR2 YFSETQ. V lost 5 bases to trimming and J lost 0 bases; unmatched junction nucleotides: 2. CDR3 length: 14 residues. The DNA for the CDR3 is TGCGCCAGCAGGCGGGACAGGAGCACAGATACGCAGTATTTT. It is translated as CASRRDRSTDTQYF.

In this sample, this clonotype turned up many times. This chain links TRBV12-3 or TRBV12-4 with TRBJ1-4; D not certain. The CDR3 spans 15 residues. The V gene lost 0 bases and the J gene lost 6 bases, with 11 bases spanning the gap. The CDR3 coding sequence is TGTGCCAGCAGTTTAGCGTCCCTGGGAGATGAAAAACTGTTTTTT. It codes for CASSLASLGDEKLFF.

In its sample, this clonotype was seen once. The chain combines TRBV30 with TRBJ2-2; D unresolved. V was pared by 0 bases and J by 7 bases, with 6 bases between. Germline-derived CDR1 and CDR2 are GTSNPN and SVGIG (reference sequence). There are 12 residues in the CDR3. DNA for the CDR3: TGTGCCTGGAGTGTAGATAGCGGGGAGCTGTTTTTT. It specifies CAWSVDSGELFF.

This clonotype was found many times. V is TRBV29-1 and J is TRBJ2-7; perhaps TRBD2 as D (5 bases). The germline V gene encodes CDR1 SQVTM and CDR2 ANQGSEA. Trimming left V 4 bases short and J 2 bases short, with 9 bases between. The CDR3 length is 12 residues. The CDR3 DNA is TGCAGCGTTGCGAGGGATGCCTACGAGCAGTACTTC. The encoded protein is CSVARDAYEQYF.

This clonotype was seen at least ten times. The chain links TRBV18 to TRBJ2-5, with TRBD2 identical over 7 bases. J lost 5 bases, V lost 1 base, and 1 base had no gene match. CDR3 length: 13 amino acids. CDR1 and CDR2 from the germline V gene are KGHSH and LQKENI. Here the CDR3 DNA reads TGTGCCAGCTCACCACAGGGAGGGGAGACCCAGTACTTC. It is translated as CASSPQGGETQYF. The variable domain in full, with the rest retrieved from reference TRBV18 and TRBJ2-5, is NAGVMQNPRHLVRRRGQEARLRCSPMKGHSHVYWYRQLPEEGLKFMVYLQKENIIDESGMPKERFSAEFPKEGPSILRIQQVVRGDSAAYFCASSPQGGETQYFGPGTRLLVL.

This clonotype has a count of ten or more. The chain links TRBV5-4 to TRBJ2-5; D unclear. CDR1 and CDR2 from the germline V gene are SGHNT and YYREEE (reference sequence). The CDR3 is 15 residues long. Trimming removed 4 bases from V and 9 bases from J, with 22 bases in between. The CDR3 sequence is CASSPSLPTGDAQYF. In DNA, the CDR3 is TGTGCCAGCAGCCCGAGCCTTCCCACCGGAGATGCCCAGTACTTC.

Many counts were recorded for this clonotype. The gene calls are TRBV30 and TRBJ2-7; 7 nucleotides agree with TRBD2. Germline lookup yields CDR1 GTSNPN and CDR2 SVGIG (reference sequence). CDR3 length equals 13 residues. Trimming cost V 3 bases and J 2 bases; bases outside gene matches: 4. CDR3 region: CAWRGGRAYEQYF. CDR3 nucleotide sequence: TGTGCCTGGAGAGGAGGGAGGGCCTACGAGCAGTACTTC.

The rearrangement links TRBV9 to TRBJ2-1; maybe TRBD2 (5 bases). V was pared by 2 bases and J by 0 bases, with 12 bases between. CDR3 length: 16 residues. Germline V gene sequence: CDR1 SGDLS, CDR2 YYNGEE. The CDR3 region has the DNA TGTGCCAGCAGCGTGGACTCCGCCGGCTCCTACAATGAGCAGTTCTTC. Its protein is CASSVDSAGSYNEQFF.

This clonotype was seen many times. This chain uses TRBV6-1 with TRBJ1-6, with D maybe TRBD1 (5 bases). V was cut by 6 bases and J by 8 bases, with 11 bases left in between. The CDR3 is made up of 13 amino acids. Germline V gene data show CDR1 as MNHNS and CDR2 as SASEGT. CDR3 sequence reads: CASSRDGDSPLHF. The CDR3 DNA sequence: TGTGCCAGCAGCAGGGACGGCGATTCACCCCTCCACTTT.

This clonotype was detected ten times or more. The chain uses TRBV6-1 and TRBJ2-5; D remains unclear. Germline assignment: CDR1 MNHNS and CDR2 SASEGT. Between the trimmed V and J ends, which lost 5 bases and 1 base, there was a span of 14 bases. The CDR3 runs 15 residues. This CDR3 is CASSSYDILQETQYF. The CDR3 nucleotides read TGTGCCAGCAGTTCTTACGACATACTCCAAGAGACCCAGTACTTC.

A word on this clonotype: With a much larger clone just one base away, this may be a read error. The CDR3, as DNA: TGTGCCAGCATTCCCTGGGACAGTATCTACAATGAGCAGTTCTTC. This codes for CASIPWDSIYNEQFF. The genes are TRBV11-3 and TRBJ2-1, with TRBD1 matching over 7 bases. The ends lost 7 bases at V and 3 bases at J; junction bases unmatched: 9. CDR1 and CDR2 (germline): SGHNT, YENEEA. This CDR3 has 15 amino acids.

This clonotype was observed a few times. The J gene is TRBJ2-1, the V gene TRBV19, with D tentatively TRBD1 (6 bases). Trimming took off 5 bases at V and 5 bases at J, with 10 bases between the two ends. Germline V gene sequence: CDR1 LNHDA, CDR2 SQIVND (reference sequence). This CDR3 spans 13 amino acids. CDR3 residues: CASSLRTDNEQFF. CDR3 DNA: TGTGCCAGTAGTCTAAGGACAGACAATGAGCAGTTCTTC.